The 14 T cell receptor beta chains given below trace back to one sample, sequenced in a study of blood T cell repertoires in COVID-19. Sequencing used immunoSEQ multiplex PCR; TCRdb keeps in-frame clones, though not all of them. The sample has hundreds of thousands of clones, 89% seen once. The sequencing sample was made of peripheral blood. Source of these receptors: a woman aged 55-75 years with acute or convalescent COVID-19.

The rearrangement joins TRBV24-1 to TRBJ2-2; 7 bases line up with TRBD1. Looked up from germline, CDR1 is KGHDR and CDR2 is SFDVKD. This CDR3 is built from 14 residues. Trimming removed 4 bases from V and 7 bases from J; junction bases left unmatched: 5. In DNA form, the CDR3 reads TGTGCCACCAGTGAAACAGGGGTATACGGGGAGCTGTTTTTT. This codes for CATSETGVYGELFF.

In its sample, this clone was seen once. The chain uses TRBV4-1 and TRBJ2-1; D ambiguous. V lost 2 bases and J 0 bases, leaving 8 bases between the germline ends. CDR3 size: 15 residues. Per germline, CDR1 MGHRA and CDR2 YSYEKL. Here the CDR3 reads CASSQSVSSYNEQFF. The CDR3 DNA reads TGCGCCAGCAGCCAAAGCGTTAGCTCCTACAATGAGCAGTTCTTC.

The chain links TRBV11-2 to TRBJ2-5; D is perhaps TRBD2 (5 bases). This CDR3 comprises 13 residues. CDR1 and CDR2 (germline): SGHAT, FQNNGV. Deletions cut 5 bases from V and 1 base from J, with 8 bases between. Here the CDR3 reads CASSQEGQETQYF. DNA of the CDR3: TGTGCCAGCAGCCAAGAGGGCCAAGAGACCCAGTACTTC.

Ten or more counts support this clone. The V call is TRBV4-3, the J call TRBJ2-7; D ambiguous. The CDR3 contains 15 residues. The germline V gene has CDR1 LGHNA and CDR2 YSLEER. The V gene lost 4 bases and the J gene lost 3 bases, with 16 bases spanning the gap. The DNA for the CDR3 is TGCGCCAGCAGCCCCACTGCGGTTTTTTTCTACGAGCAGTACTTC. It yields the protein CASSPTAVFFYEQYF.

The chain employs TRBV10-3 and TRBJ1-2; D is ambiguous. Per the germline V gene, CDR1 is ENHRY and CDR2 is SYGVKD. This CDR3 is built from 15 residues. V was trimmed by 3 bases and J by 4 bases, leaving 15 bases between them. CDR3 DNA: TGTGCCATCAGTGATCAGTTTCTACAGCTCTATGGCTACACCTTC. Translated: CAISDQFLQLYGYTF.

This clone was found once. The V and J genes are TRBV6-5 and TRBJ1-2; 7 nucleotides align to TRBD1. This CDR3 spans 14 amino acids. The germline gives CDR1 MNHEY, CDR2 SVGAGI. V lost 0 bases, J lost 8 bases, and 6 bases stayed unmatched. CDR3 in DNA: TGTGCCAGCAGTTACTCGACAGGGAATCGAGGCTACACCTTC. This translates into CASSYSTGNRGYTF.

CDR3: CATSSRTGGAGREPQHF. CDR3 DNA sequence: TGTGCCACCAGCAGCCGCACAGGGGGCGCGGGACGAGAGCCCCAGCATTTT. This chain connects TRBV15 to TRBJ1-5, with 9 bases aligning to TRBD1. Germline lookup yields CDR1 LNHNV and CDR2 YYDKDF (reference sequence). The CDR3 extends over 17 amino acids. Trimming cost V 3 bases and J 8 bases; bases outside gene matches: 14.

DNA of the CDR3: TGTGCCAGCAGTTACCTACGGACTGTCCGATCCTACAATGAGCAGTTCTTC. It translates to CASSYLRTVRSYNEQFF. The chain recombines TRBV6-2 or TRBV6-3 with TRBJ2-1; TRBD2 is a possible D gene (5 bases). The CDR3 covers 17 residues. Germline CDR1 and CDR2: MNHEY and SVGEGT. The germline V and J ends were trimmed by 2 bases and 1 base, with 15 bases remaining between them.

This chain links TRBV12-3 or TRBV12-4 with TRBJ1-1, with 7 bases lining up with TRBD1. This CDR3 contains 13 residues. V shed 1 base, J shed 7 bases, and the junction held 3 bases outside the gene matches. CDR3 amino acids: CASSLGTGVEAFF. CDR3 in DNA: TGTGCCAGCAGTTTAGGGACAGGAGTTGAAGCTTTCTTT.

The chain carries TRBV6-5 and TRBJ1-6; TRBD1 aligns across 9 bases. V gave up 2 bases and J gave up 10 bases; unmatched junction bases: 6. Germline assignment: CDR1 MNHEY and CDR2 SVGAGI. The CDR3 covers 15 residues. The CDR3 DNA follows: TGTGCCAGCAGTTACAGACAGGGGGTCGGATCACCCCTCCACTTT. It yields the protein CASSYRQGVGSPLHF.

The CDR3 nucleotides read TGTGCCATCAGTGCCGAAGGGGATCAGCCCCAGCATTTT. Amino acids: CAISAEGDQPQHF. The J gene is TRBJ1-5, the V gene TRBV10-3, with D possibly TRBD1 on 5 matching bases. The CDR3 length is 13 residues. Trimming removed 4 bases from V and 5 bases from J, with 9 bases in between. The germline CDR1 and CDR2 sequences are ENHRY and SYGVKD.

The J gene is TRBJ2-2, the V gene TRBV9; 9 bases are shared with TRBD2. The V gene's germline CDR1 is SGDLS and CDR2 YYNGEE. The CDR3 loop spans 18 amino acids. V lost 3 bases and J lost 0; bases outside the gene matches: 9. CDR3 amino acids: CASSDGVAGAANTGELFF. The CDR3 DNA reads as TGTGCCAGCAGCGATGGGGTAGCGGGAGCCGCGAACACCGGGGAGCTGTTTTTT.

The V gene is TRBV10-3, the J gene TRBJ1-2; 7 bases map to TRBD1. This CDR3 is 20 amino acids long. CDR1 ENHRY and CDR2 SYGVKD come from the germline V gene. V shed 3 bases, J shed 1 base, and the junction held 20 bases outside the gene matches. The CDR3 DNA is TGTGCCATCAGTGATCCCAACTTCCGAGACAGGGTCGGGAATAACTATGGCTACACCTTC. Encoded protein: CAISDPNFRDRVGNNYGYTF.

V is TRBV29-1 and J is TRBJ1-2; TRBD1 agrees at 7 bases. The germline CDR1 and CDR2 sequences are SQVTM and ANQGSEA. CDR3 length: 10 residues. Trimming cost V 6 bases and J 8 bases; bases outside gene matches: 3. The CDR3 protein is CSVGDRGYTF. The CDR3 DNA follows: TGCAGCGTGGGGGACAGAGGCTACACCTTC.